This T cell receptor beta chain is drawn from a study of OX40 agonist ivuxolimab in advanced cancers. Across the whole study: The study gave patients intravenous ivuxolimab at 0.01 to 10 mg/kg every 2 weeks.

Notes on the study in general: Partial responders dosed at 0.1-3.0 mg/kg displayed clonal expansion ranking among the lowest. CD4+ and CD8+ blood T cells expanded clonally by week 6 at 0.1 to 3.0 mg/kg.

Remarks on this clone: Antigen: not known.

Sequenced by immunoSEQ multiplex PCR; TCRdb stores in-frame clones only, minus some. This table holds some 100,000 clones, approximately 90% found once. The CDR3 length is 14 residues. The V gene end was trimmed by 6 bases and the J gene end by 6 bases; junction bases not matched to a gene: 10. Germline V lookup: CDR1 MNHNY, CDR2 SVGAGI (reference sequence). The receptor was derived from an adult with an advanced solid tumor such as melanoma, head and neck, liver or kidney cancer. This sequence joins TRBV6-6 and TRBJ2-7, with 8 bases lining up with TRBD1. Sequenced material: CD4+ or CD8+ T cells sorted from blood, taken in a trial of the OX40 agonist ivuxolimab. CDR3 in amino acids: CASRAGQGASEQYF. CDR3 sequence (DNA): TGTGCCAGCAGGGCGGGTCAGGGGGCGAGCGAGCAGTACTTC.